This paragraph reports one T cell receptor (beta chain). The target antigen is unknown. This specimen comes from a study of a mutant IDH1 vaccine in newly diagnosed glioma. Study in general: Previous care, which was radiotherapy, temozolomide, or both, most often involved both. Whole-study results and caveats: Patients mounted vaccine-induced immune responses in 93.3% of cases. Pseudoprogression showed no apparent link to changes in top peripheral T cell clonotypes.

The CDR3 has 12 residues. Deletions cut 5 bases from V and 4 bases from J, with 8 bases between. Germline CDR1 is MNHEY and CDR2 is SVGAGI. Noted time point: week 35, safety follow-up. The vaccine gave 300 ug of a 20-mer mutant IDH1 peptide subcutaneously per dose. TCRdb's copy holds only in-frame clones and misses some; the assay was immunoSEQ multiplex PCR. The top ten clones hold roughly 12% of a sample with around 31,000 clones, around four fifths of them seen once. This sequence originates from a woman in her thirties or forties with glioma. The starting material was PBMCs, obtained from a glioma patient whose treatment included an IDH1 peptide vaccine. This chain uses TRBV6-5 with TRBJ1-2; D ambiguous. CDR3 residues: CASSPGIYGYTF. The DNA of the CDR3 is TGTGCCAGCAGTCCGGGCATCTATGGCTACACCTTC.